This T cell receptor (beta chain) was captured in a study of T cells in Graves' hyperthyroidism and ophthalmopathy. Individuals with ophthalmopathy presented a Clinical Activity Score of at least 3, a NOSPECS grade of at least 4 and a duration under 3 months. J gave up 3 bases and V 4 bases, and 2 bases lay outside the gene matches. Germline V gene lookup returns CDR1 MNHNS and CDR2 SASEGT. The CDR3 runs to 13 residues. At least ten counts were recorded for this clonotype. Amplification targeted TCR beta CDR3 regions from RNA transcripts. The TCR CDR3 first-round RT-PCR relied on the HTBI primer set. TCRdb recomputed calls from the multiplex PCR reads with MiXCR, one row per CDR3 protein. This table holds 450,000 to 650,000 distinct CDR3 sequences, approximately 17% found once.

This chain joins TRBV6-1 and TRBJ2-5; 7 nucleotides agree with TRBD1. The sample was blood. The sequence was collected from a woman between 18 and 29 years old with Graves' ophthalmopathy. CDR3: CASSVGTEETQYF. The CDR3 DNA reads as TGTGCCAGCAGTGTAGGGACAGAAGAGACCCAGTACTTC.